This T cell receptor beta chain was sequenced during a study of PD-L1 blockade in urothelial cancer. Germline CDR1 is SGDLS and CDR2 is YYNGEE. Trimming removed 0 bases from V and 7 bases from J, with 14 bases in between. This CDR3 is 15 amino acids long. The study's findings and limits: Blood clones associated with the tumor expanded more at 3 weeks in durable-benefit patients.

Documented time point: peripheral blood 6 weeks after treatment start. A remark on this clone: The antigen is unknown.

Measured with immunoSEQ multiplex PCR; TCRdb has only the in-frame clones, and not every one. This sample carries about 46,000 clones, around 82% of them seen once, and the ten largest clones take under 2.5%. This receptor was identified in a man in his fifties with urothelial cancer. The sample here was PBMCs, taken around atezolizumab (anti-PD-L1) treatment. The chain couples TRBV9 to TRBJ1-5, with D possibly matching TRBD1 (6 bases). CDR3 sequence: CASSVAGVAGQPQHF. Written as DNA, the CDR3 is TGTGCCAGCAGCGTAGCAGGGGTGGCGGGCCAGCCCCAGCATTTT.